This T cell receptor beta chain was observed in a study of graft-versus-host responses after intestinal transplantation. Study summary: Induction using anti-thymocyte globulin, followed by tacrolimus and steroids for roughly 3 years, was given to all recipients.

Findings of the study overall: Recipient marrow harbored GvH clones, some of which surfaced first in ileum or blood.

There are 15 residues in the CDR3. Trimming stripped 0 bases from V and 3 bases from J, with 11 bases between. Germline V gives CDR1 SGHVS, CDR2 FQNEAQ. As concerns this clone: Its antigen is undetermined.

TCRdb keeps only in-frame clones here, not all; method: immunoSEQ multiplex PCR. The profile shows nearly 20,000 clones, around nine tenths of them singletons. This clonotype originated in a human patient who received an intestinal transplant, so some T cells may come from the graft donor. The genes are TRBV7-8 and TRBJ2-5; tentatively, D is TRBD2 (5 bases). Specimen: PBMCs, collected about 230 days after intestinal transplant. This chain's CDR3 is CASSLADGLKETQYF. CDR3 nucleotides: TGTGCCAGCAGCTTAGCCGACGGACTGAAAGAGACCCAGTACTTC.